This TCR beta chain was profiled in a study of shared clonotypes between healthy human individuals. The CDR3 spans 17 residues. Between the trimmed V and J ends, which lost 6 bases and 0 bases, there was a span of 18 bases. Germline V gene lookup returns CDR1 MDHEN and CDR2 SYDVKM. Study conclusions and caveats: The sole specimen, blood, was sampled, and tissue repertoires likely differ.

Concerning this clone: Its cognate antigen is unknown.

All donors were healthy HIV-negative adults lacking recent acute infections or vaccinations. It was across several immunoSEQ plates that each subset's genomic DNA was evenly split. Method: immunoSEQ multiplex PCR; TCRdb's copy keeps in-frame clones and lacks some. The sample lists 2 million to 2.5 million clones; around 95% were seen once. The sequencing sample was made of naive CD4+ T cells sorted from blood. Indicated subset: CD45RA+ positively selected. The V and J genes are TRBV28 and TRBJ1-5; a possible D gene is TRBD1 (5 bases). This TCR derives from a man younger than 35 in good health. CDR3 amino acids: CASSGGARPYSNQPQHF. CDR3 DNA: TGTGCCAGCAGCGGAGGGGCCCGCCCATATAGCAATCAGCCCCAGCATTTT.